Shown below are 25 T cell receptor beta chains from a single sample sequenced in a study of yellow fever vaccine responses in identical twins. One entry per CDR3 protein, called by TCRdb with MiXCR from the RT-PCR reads. Of around 33,000 distinct CDR3 sequences in the sample, about three fifths are singletons; the top ten hold 4.5%. The input for sequencing was T cells from blood (PBMCs), unsorted or a sorted subset (not recorded which), taken before or after yellow fever vaccination (not recorded which). Source of these receptors: a woman aged 18-35 years who received the yellow fever vaccine.

V and J are TRBV2 and TRBJ1-3; D uncertain. Germline CDR1 is SNHLY and CDR2 is FYNNEI. V lost 4 bases and J 3 bases, leaving 4 bases between the germline ends. CDR3 size: 12 residues. The CDR3 sequence is CASSASGNTIYF. The DNA of the CDR3 is TGTGCCAGCAGTGCCAGTGGAAACACCATATATTTT. The full variable domain, in which reference TRBV2 and TRBJ1-3 provide the parts outside the CDR3, is EPEVTQTPSHQVTQMGQEVILRCVPISNHLYFYWYRQILGQKVEFLVSFYNNEISEKSEIFDDQFSVERPDGSNFTLKIRSTKLEDSAMYFCASSASGNTIYFGEGSWLTVV.

The genes are TRBV12-3 or TRBV12-4 and TRBJ2-2; 8 bases align to TRBD2. The CDR3 runs to 17 residues. V was clipped by 1 base and J by 6 bases; unmatched bases: 10. The CDR3 DNA reads TGTGCCAGCAGTTTAGGTATAAGCGGGAGAACGCCCGGGGAGCTGTTTTTT. Amino acid sequence: CASSLGISGRTPGELFF.

This clonotype came up a few times. This chain connects TRBV24-1 to TRBJ2-5; D ambiguous. V was cut by 3 bases and J by 3 bases, with 1 base left in between. The CDR3 has 11 amino acids. Germline loops: CDR1 KGHDR, CDR2 SFDVKD. The CDR3 loop reads CATSDEETQYF. The CDR3 coding sequence is TGTGCCACCAGTGATGAAGAGACCCAGTACTTC.

The sample holds a few counts of this clonotype. The genes are TRBV29-1 and TRBJ2-1; 7 positions match TRBD2. The CDR3 loop spans 12 amino acids. V was clipped by 8 bases and J by 9 bases; unmatched bases: 10. In germline, CDR1 is SQVTM, CDR2 ANQGSEA. In DNA, the CDR3 is TGCAGCTCCGGGGAGCGGGATGGTGAGCAGTTCTTC. This encodes CSSGERDGEQFF.

This clonotype was found a few times. The genes are TRBV14 and TRBJ2-3; D is undetermined. Germline loops: CDR1 SGHDN, CDR2 FVKESK. This CDR3 contains 15 residues. V was clipped by 5 bases and J by 2 bases, with 14 bases between them. CDR3 region: CASSALSSNTDTQYF. For the CDR3, the DNA is TGTGCCAGCAGCGCCCTGAGCTCCAACACAGATACGCAGTATTTT. The variable domain in full, completed from reference TRBV14 and TRBJ2-3, reads EAGVTQFPSHSVIEKGQTVTLRCDPISGHDNLYWYRRVMGKEIKFLLHFVKESKQDESGMPNNRFLAERTGGTYSTLKVQPAELEDSGVYFCASSALSSNTDTQYFGPGTRLTVL.

V and J are TRBV11-1 and TRBJ2-2; 12 positions match TRBD2. Germline CDR1 and CDR2: SGHAT and FQDESV (reference sequence). The V gene end was trimmed by 0 bases and the J gene end by 1 base; junction bases not matched to a gene: 6. This CDR3 comprises 19 residues. The CDR3 region has the DNA TGTGCCAGCAGCTTAGCGCAGACTAGCGGGAGATTGAACACCGGGGAGCTGTTTTTT. Its translation: CASSLAQTSGRLNTGELFF.

The chain recombines TRBV2 with TRBJ2-3; perhaps D is TRBD1 or TRBD2 (6 bases each). This CDR3 has 13 amino acids. Trimming removed 5 bases from V and 4 bases from J, with 10 bases in between. Germline assignment: CDR1 SNHLY and CDR2 FYNNEI. For the CDR3, the DNA is TGTGCCAGCAGTAAGGGGGGCGCAGATACGCAGTATTTT. It translates to CASSKGGADTQYF.

The rearrangement links TRBV24-1 to TRBJ2-3; 7 nucleotides align to TRBD2. CDR1 and CDR2 (germline): KGHDR, SFDVKD. The length of the CDR3 is 15 residues. J lost 1 base, V lost 4 bases, and 4 bases had no gene match. The CDR3 coding sequence is TGTGCCACCAGTGACCTAACTAGCGGCACAGATACGCAGTATTTT. Translation gives CATSDLTSGTDTQYF.

The rearrangement joins TRBV5-1 to TRBJ2-3; 8 nucleotides match TRBD1. Germline V gives CDR1 SGHRS, CDR2 YFSETQ. This CDR3 has 16 amino acids. V trimming: 2 bases; J trimming: 1 base; junction bases outside the gene matches: 6. The CDR3 nucleotides are TGCGCCAGCAGCTTTCAGGGGGCGATCGGCACAGATACGCAGTATTTT. This sequence encodes CASSFQGAIGTDTQYF.

This clonotype was counted a few times. The chain has TRBV4-2 and TRBJ2-1; possible D gene TRBD2, 6 bases. V was trimmed by 5 bases and J by 6 bases, leaving 11 bases between them. This CDR3 region has 13 residues. Germline V gene lookup returns CDR1 LGHNA and CDR2 YNFKEQ. The CDR3 protein is CASSDGTFNEQFF. The CDR3 coding sequence is TGTGCCAGCAGCGACGGGACTTTCAATGAGCAGTTCTTC.

This sequence joins TRBV6-2 or TRBV6-3 and TRBJ2-5, with a possible D match to TRBD2 (6 bases). The germline V gene has CDR1 MNHEY and CDR2 SVGEGT. CDR3 length: 12 amino acids. Trimming cost V 9 bases and J 4 bases, with 12 bases left between them. CDR3 in amino acids: CASRLGRETQYF. For the CDR3, the DNA is TGTGCCAGTAGACTAGGTAGAGAGACCCAGTACTTC.

This chain uses TRBV7-3 with TRBJ1-5; 9 bases map to TRBD1. The CDR3 runs to 19 residues. V shed 0 bases, J shed 5 bases, and the junction held 14 bases outside the gene matches. Germline V CDR1 and CDR2: SGHTA, FQGTGA. DNA for the CDR3: TGTGCCAGCAGCTTAACCGGGACAGGGTCAGTCTCAGGGTATCAGCCCCAGCATTTT. Amino acid sequence: CASSLTGTGSVSGYQPQHF.

The rearrangement links TRBV7-9 to TRBJ2-3, with 7 bases matching TRBD2. V was pared by 5 bases and J by 5 bases, with 16 bases of the junction left unmatched. Germline values: CDR1 SEHNR, CDR2 FQNEAQ (reference sequence). CDR3 size: 17 residues. The CDR3 region has the DNA TGTGCCAGCAGCCCCTCCAGCGGGGCCTACTCACTAGATACGCAGTATTTT. Amino acid sequence: CASSPSSGAYSLDTQYF.

The genes are TRBV14 and TRBJ2-7, with D uncertain. V dropped 2 bases and J dropped 5 bases, with 10 bases sitting between them. Germline values: CDR1 SGHDN, CDR2 FVKESK. The CDR3 length is 13 residues. DNA of the CDR3: TGTGCCAGCAGCCAAAACCTGGGGAACGAGCAGTACTTC. It encodes CASSQNLGNEQYF.

The chain recombines TRBV12-3 or TRBV12-4 with TRBJ1-2; 7 positions match TRBD1. This CDR3 region has 16 residues. Trimming removed 6 bases from V and 2 bases from J; junction bases left unmatched: 12. In DNA form, the CDR3 reads TGTGCCAGCAGCCCAACAGGGGCCTCAGCAAACTATGGCTACACCTTC. Translated, it gives CASSPTGASANYGYTF.

CDR3 protein: CAIISEGVDYGYTF. The CDR3 nucleotides are TGTGCCATCATTTCGGAGGGGGTCGACTATGGCTACACCTTC. The chain links TRBV10-3 to TRBJ1-2, with D possibly TRBD1 on 6 matching bases. This CDR3 contains 14 residues. Germline CDR1 ENHRY, CDR2 SYGVKD. V lost 7 bases, J lost 3 bases, and 15 bases lay in between.

V usage is TRBV4-3 and J usage is TRBJ1-1, with D uncertain. This CDR3 has 18 amino acids. Germline lookup yields CDR1 LGHNA and CDR2 YSLEER. The germline V and J ends were trimmed by 0 bases and 0 bases, with 17 bases remaining between them. In nucleotides, the CDR3 is TGCGCCAGCAGCCAAGATCGGGGTCAGACACAAATGAACACTGAAGCTTTCTTT. This encodes CASSQDRGQTQMNTEAFF.

The chain recombines TRBV2 with TRBJ2-7; the match to TRBD1 covers 8 bases. This CDR3 comprises 15 residues. Germline CDR1 is SNHLY and CDR2 is FYNNEI. With V trimmed by 3 bases and J by 3 bases, 7 bases remained unmatched. CDR3 residues: CASSDQTGGFYEQYF. As DNA, the CDR3 is TGTGCCAGCAGTGACCAAACAGGGGGGTTCTACGAGCAGTACTTC. The whole variable domain, filled in from reference TRBV2 and TRBJ2-7, reads EPEVTQTPSHQVTQMGQEVILRCVPISNHLYFYWYRQILGQKVEFLVSFYNNEISEKSEIFDDQFSVERPDGSNFTLKIRSTKLEDSAMYFCASSDQTGGFYEQYFGPGTRLTVT.

The gene calls are TRBV11-3 and TRBJ2-1, with 7 bases lining up with TRBD1. J gave up 8 bases and V 4 bases, and 17 bases lay outside the gene matches. The CDR3 covers 17 residues. The germline V gene has CDR1 SGHNT and CDR2 YENEEA. The CDR3 DNA is TGTGCCAGCAGCTCCATCCAGGGTACAGGGGTATCTCATGAGCAGTTCTTC. Protein sequence: CASSSIQGTGVSHEQFF.

The chain recombines TRBV24-1 with TRBJ2-1; no reliable D call. V lost 7 bases to trimming and J lost 2 bases, with 8 bases between them. Per germline, CDR1 KGHDR and CDR2 SFDVKD. The CDR3 runs 13 residues. CDR3 residues: CATSATTYNEQFF. Written as DNA, the CDR3 is TGTGCCACCAGCGCCACGACCTACAATGAGCAGTTCTTC.

The gene calls are TRBV2 and TRBJ2-1; 15 bases map to TRBD2. Germline V gene sequence: CDR1 SNHLY, CDR2 FYNNEI. The CDR3 extends over 16 amino acids. V shed 3 bases and J 9 bases; nucleotides not matched to a gene: 6. The CDR3 sequence is CASSDPGLAGGGEQFF. DNA for the CDR3: TGTGCCAGCAGTGACCCCGGACTAGCGGGAGGGGGTGAGCAGTTCTTC.

DNA for the CDR3: TGTGCCAGCAGTTACACCCGGGGGGGTGAGACCCAGTACTTC. Its protein product is CASSYTRGGETQYF. The V gene is TRBV6-2 or TRBV6-3, the J gene TRBJ2-5; 8 bases fit TRBD2. Trimming cost V 2 bases and J 5 bases; bases outside gene matches: 4. CDR3 size: 14 residues. Germline CDR1 and CDR2: MNHEY and SVGEGT.

The V call is TRBV12-2, the J call TRBJ2-3; the table calls TRBD1, which could not be checked here. TRBV12-2 is described as a pseudogene. The CDR3 length is 16 residues. The CDR3 DNA is TGTGCAAGTCGCCCCGAAGGTGGGGGGCAGGGAGATACGCAGTATTTT. Translated, it gives CASRPEGGGQGDTQYF.

The chain carries TRBV11-2 and TRBJ2-2; D is uncertain. Trimming stripped 3 bases from V and 0 bases from J, with 8 bases between. Germline V gene sequence: CDR1 SGHAT, CDR2 FQNNGV. The CDR3 consists of 15 residues. The CDR3 reads CASSFSAANTGELFF. The CDR3 DNA reads TGTGCCAGCAGCTTCTCAGCCGCGAACACCGGGGAGCTGTTTTTT.

This chain links TRBV11-1 with TRBJ2-5; TRBD2 agrees at 12 bases. Trimming at V came to 1 base and at J to 5 bases, leaving 2 bases not matched to a gene. CDR1 is SGHAT and CDR2 is FQDESV in the germline V gene (reference sequence). The CDR3 spans 15 residues. The CDR3 here is CASSLGLAGVETQYF. The CDR3 coding sequence is TGTGCCAGCAGCTTAGGACTAGCGGGAGTGGAGACCCAGTACTTC. Together with reference TRBV11-1 and TRBJ2-5, the CDR3 gives the full variable domain: EAEVAQSPRYKITEKSQAVAFWCDPISGHATLYWYRQILGQGPELLVQFQDESVVDDSQLPKDRFSAERLKGVDSTLKIQPAELGDSAMYLCASSLGLAGVETQYFGPGTRLLVL.